This T cell receptor (beta chain) came from a study of OX40 agonist ivuxolimab in advanced cancers. Describing the broader study: Ivuxolimab was an agonistic, fully human IgG2 monoclonal antibody directed against OX40 (CD134), a costimulatory receptor. Intravenous ivuxolimab was administered to patients every 2 weeks at six dose levels: 0.01, 0.1, 0.3, 1.5, 3 and 10 mg/kg. Of the 52 patients in dose escalation, about 19 had hepatocellular carcinoma, about 15 had melanoma, 9 had renal cell carcinoma and 9 had head and neck cancer. A male proportion of roughly 80% and a mean age of approximately 58 years, ranging from about 23 to 90, were recorded for the dose-escalation cohort. Prior anti-PD-1, anti-PD-L1 or anti-CTLA-4 therapy was permitted, and checkpoint inhibitors had been received by under 50% of dose-escalation patients. Three dose-escalation patients achieved partial responses, one with hepatocellular carcinoma and two with cutaneous melanoma. Peripheral TCRbeta sequencing was intended to test whether TCR sequence diversity was altered and clonal T-cell expansion was caused by ivuxolimab. The paper covers the monotherapy dose-escalation part of the phase I ivuxolimab trial, which included N ≈ 52 patients. Study-wide findings and limitations: At doses of 0.1 to 3.0 mg/kg, clonal expansion of both CD4+ and CD8+ T cells in blood was seen between baseline and week 6. Partial responders in the 0.1-3.0 mg/kg groups had among the lowest normalized peripheral clonal expansion, especially among CD8+ T cells. The antigen specificity of the peripheral T cells that underwent clonal expansion was not determined. After ivuxolimab, CD8+ T cells had more expanded clones than CD4+ T cells on average. Low levels of normalized T-cell clonal expansion were also seen in some patients who did not respond.

To sequence the TCRbeta CDR3 region, genomic DNA was isolated from the sorted cells. TCRbeta CDR3 regions were sequenced using the immunoSEQ Assay. TCRdb mirrors the immuneACCESS table, restricted to in-frame sequences. Some clones are absent from its copies; in checked studies, under half trace to an unresolved V gene, and the reason for the others is unknown. This sample comprises over 45,000 clones, about 76% of them detected only once. The ten largest clones add up to over 1% of the sample. Comments on this clone: What antigen it recognizes has not been identified. Within one base of it there is no much larger clone, and no base qualities were kept.

Patients with a history of autoimmune disease or receiving systemic immunosuppression were excluded from the trial. Peripheral blood for TCR sequencing was collected from all dose cohorts at baseline, on cycle 4 day 1, and on cycle 7 day 1. The samples were drawn from a first-in-human, open-label, multicenter phase I dose-escalation trial of ivuxolimab. The trial enrolled adults with locally advanced or metastatic head and neck squamous cell, hepatocellular, melanoma or renal cell carcinoma. Before TCR sequencing, CD4+ T cells and CD8+ T cells from peripheral blood were sorted into separate populations. Clipping removes 6 bases from V and 1 base from J, with 3 as the unmatched junction base count. CDR1 and CDR2, looked up from the germline V gene, are KGHSH and LQKENI. Reading from cysteine to phenylalanine, the CDR3 counts 14 amino acids. CDR3 DNA only is kept here, 42 bases in frame from base 1.

The chain is encoded by TRBV18 joined to TRBJ2-5, with 9 central nucleotides matching TRBD1. The source of this sequence is an adult with an advanced solid tumor such as melanoma, head and neck, liver or kidney cancer. The sample was CD4+ or CD8+ T cells sorted from blood, taken in a trial of the OX40 agonist ivuxolimab. In nucleotides, the sequence is TGTGCCAGCTCGTCACAGGGGGCCCAAGAGACCCAGTACTTC. The encoded protein is CASSSQGAQETQYF.